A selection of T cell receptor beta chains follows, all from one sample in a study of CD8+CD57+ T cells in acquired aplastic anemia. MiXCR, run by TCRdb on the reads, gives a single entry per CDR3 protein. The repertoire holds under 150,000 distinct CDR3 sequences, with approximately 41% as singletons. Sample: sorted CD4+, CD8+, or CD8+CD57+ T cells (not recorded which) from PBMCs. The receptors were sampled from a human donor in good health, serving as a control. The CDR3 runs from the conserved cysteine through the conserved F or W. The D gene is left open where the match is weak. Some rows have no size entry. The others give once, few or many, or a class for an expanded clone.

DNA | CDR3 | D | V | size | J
TGTGCCAGCAGTCCTGGGGGGACAGGGTATGGCTACACCTTC | CASSPGGTGYGYTF | TRBD1 | TRBV6-1 | NA | TRBJ1-2
TGTGCCATCAGTGAACAGCGGGGGATCTACGAGCAGTACTTC | CAISEQRGIYEQYF | TRBD2 | TRBV10-3 | NA | TRBJ2-7
TGTGCCAGCAGCTTAGGCCTAACGGGGGAGACCCAGTACTTC | CASSLGLTGETQYF | NA | TRBV7-8 | many | TRBJ2-5
TGTGCTAGCCGCTCGAGAGGGGCCAACGTCCTGACTTTC | CASRSRGANVLTF | NA | TRBV7-7 | NA | TRBJ2-6
TGTGCCAGCAGTTTCTTTGGTGAAAAACTGTTTTTT | CASSFFGEKLFF | NA | TRBV12-3/TRBV12-4 | many | TRBJ1-4
TGTGCCAGCAGCTTATTGACAGGTTACACTGAAGCTTTCTTT | CASSLLTGYTEAFF | NA | TRBV5-6 | few | TRBJ1-1
TGTGCCAGCAGCGCGGGGAGCGGCTACGAGCAGTACTTC | CASSAGSGYEQYF | NA | TRBV7-3 | NA | TRBJ2-7
TGTGCCAGTAGTTTGACCGGAAATCAGCCCCAGCATTTT | CASSLTGNQPQHF | NA | TRBV19 | NA | TRBJ1-5
TGTGCCAGCAGGGATAAAGAGACCCAGTACTTC | CASRDKETQYF | NA | TRBV7-9 | NA | TRBJ2-5
TGCAGCGTTGAAGAAGGAAGGCTTTGGGGTTTT | CSVEEGRLWGF | NA | TRBV29-1 | many | TRBJ1-1
TGTGCCAGCAGTTTATGGGGTGTGGTCACAGATACGCAGTATTTT | CASSLWGVVTDTQYF | NA | TRBV12-3/TRBV12-4 | many | TRBJ2-3
TGTGCCAGCAGCACGGGCGTCTACGAGCAGTTCTTC | CASSTGVYEQFF | NA | TRBV7-9 | NA | TRBJ2-1
TGTGCCAGCAGTGACCTGAACAGGGGGACGGAGACGCTCATATATTTT | CASSDLNRGTETLIYF | TRBD1 | TRBV6-4 | NA | TRBJ1-3
TGTGCCAGCTCACCTAGAAGGGGGATGAACACTGAAGCTTTCTTT | CASSPRRGMNTEAFF | NA | TRBV18 | many | TRBJ1-1
TGTGCCTTCAGGGGACAGGGAGGGTCCTACGAGCAGCACTTC | CAFRGQGGSYEQHF | TRBD1 | TRBV10-1 | NA | TRBJ2-7
TGCAGCGTTGTTTGGGGCAGGGGGAACACTGAAGCTTTCTTT | CSVVWGRGNTEAFF | NA | TRBV29-1 | NA | TRBJ1-1
TGTGCCAGCAGCCCCACCAGGACTAGCGGGAGAACAGATACGCAGTATTTT | CASSPTRTSGRTDTQYF | TRBD2 | TRBV27 | NA | TRBJ2-3
TGTGCCAGCAGCTTAGGGGGACTAGCGGGAGGTAACGGCAATGAGCAGTTCTTC | CASSLGGLAGGNGNEQFF | TRBD2 | TRBV11-1 | NA | TRBJ2-1
TGTGCCAGCAGCCTAACTAGCGGGACCTTCTCCTACAATGAGCAGTTCTTC | CASSLTSGTFSYNEQFF | TRBD2 | TRBV6-1 | NA | TRBJ2-1
TGTGCCACCGCCGGGGCAACTAATGAAAAACTGTTTTTT | CATAGATNEKLFF | NA | TRBV10-3 | many | TRBJ1-4
TGTGCCAGCAGTTTAACCCAGGGGGCGGCTAATGAAAAACTGTTTTTT | CASSLTQGAANEKLFF | TRBD1 | TRBV12-3/TRBV12-4 | few | TRBJ1-4
TGTGCCAGTAGTATGAGCAATCCACCCCTCCACTTT | CASSMSNPPLHF | NA | TRBV19 | NA | TRBJ1-6
TGTGCCAGCAGTTCTGGGGGAGGCAGCAATCAGCCCCAGCATTTT | CASSSGGGSNQPQHF | NA | TRBV12-3/TRBV12-4 | many | TRBJ1-5
TGTGCCACCGGCTCAATTCTCGGGTCCTACGAGCAGTACTTC | CATGSILGSYEQYF | NA | TRBV10-3 | many | TRBJ2-7
TGTGCCACCAGCAGACCTGACGCAGCGAAGGGGAGGGAAGCTTTCTTT | CATSRPDAAKGREAFF | NA | TRBV15 | NA | TRBJ1-1
TGCAGTGCTAGATCGGGCACAGATACGCAGTATTTT | CSARSGTDTQYF | NA | TRBV20-1 | NA | TRBJ2-3
TGTGCCAGCAGCTTTAGACAGGGGAACCAGCCCCAGCATTTT | CASSFRQGNQPQHF | TRBD1 | TRBV7-2 | many | TRBJ1-5
TGTGCCAGCAGTGAGACAGGTAATCAGCCCCAGCATTTT | CASSETGNQPQHF | NA | TRBV2 | medium-sized | TRBJ1-5
TGTGCCAGCAGCTTAGGAAGGGCAACAGGAGACGATTATGGCTACACCTTC | CASSLGRATGDDYGYTF | NA | TRBV7-2 | NA | TRBJ1-2
TGTGCCACCGGCCGGGACAGGGGGCTCGAGACCCAGTACTTC | CATGRDRGLETQYF | TRBD1 | TRBV24-1 | NA | TRBJ2-5
TGTGCCACCAGTGATTTGCAACCCGGGACAGGGGATAGCACAGATACGCAGTATTTT | CATSDLQPGTGDSTDTQYF | TRBD1 | TRBV24-1 | NA | TRBJ2-3